This record covers a single TCR beta chain. The repertoire was sequenced with immunoSEQ multiplex PCR; TCRdb's copy has only in-frame clones and lacks some. This table has fewer than 250,000 clones, around nine tenths appearing once. Germline V CDR1 and CDR2: MNHEY, SVGAGI. The CDR3 is 14 residues long. V was pared by 4 bases and J by 5 bases, with 15 bases between. The sample is drawn from a study of blood T cell repertoires in COVID-19. The chain employs TRBV6-5 and TRBJ2-7, with D possibly being TRBD1 (6 bases). Sequencing used PBMCs or T cells enriched from blood (not recorded which). The sequence was obtained from a man aged 25-45 years who had recovered from COVID-19. CDR3 bases: TGTGCCAGCAGTTCTCGGCAGGGGACGGACGAGCAGTACTTC. Translated: CASSSRQGTDEQYF.